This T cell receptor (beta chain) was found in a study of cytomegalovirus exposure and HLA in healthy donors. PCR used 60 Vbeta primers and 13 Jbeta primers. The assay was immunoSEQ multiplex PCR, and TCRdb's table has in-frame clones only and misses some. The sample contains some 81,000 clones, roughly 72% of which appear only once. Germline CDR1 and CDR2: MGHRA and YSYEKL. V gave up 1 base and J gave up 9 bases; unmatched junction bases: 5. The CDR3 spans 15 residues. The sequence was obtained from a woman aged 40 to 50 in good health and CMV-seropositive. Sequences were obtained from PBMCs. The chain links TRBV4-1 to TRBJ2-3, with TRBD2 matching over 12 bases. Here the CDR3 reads CASSQAPSGGETQYF. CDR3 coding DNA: TGCGCCAGCAGCCAAGCGCCTAGCGGGGGGGAGACGCAGTATTTT.